The 14 T cell receptor beta chains listed next were all sequenced from one sample in a study of T cell responses to AZD1222 COVID-19 vaccine. Using immunoSEQ multiplex PCR, the repertoire was profiled, and TCRdb retains in-frame clones only, with some absent. The data show around 140,000 clones, 91% seen once. Material: peripheral blood, obtained 28 days after the second AZD1222 dose. All receptors come from an adult who received the AZD1222 COVID-19 vaccine.

In nucleotides, the CDR3 is TGTGCCAGCAGTCCTCAGCAGGGCGGTAATGAAAAACTGTTTTTT. It translates to CASSPQQGGNEKLFF. This chain links TRBV6-5 with TRBJ1-4; D may be TRBD1 (5 bases). This CDR3 contains 15 residues. Germline V gives CDR1 MNHEY, CDR2 SVGAGI. V lost 5 bases, J lost 4 bases, and 14 bases lay in between.

This sequence joins TRBV3-1 (or the pseudogene TRBV3-2) and TRBJ1-1, with 8 bases lining up with TRBD1. The CDR3 is 17 residues long. Germline CDR1 reads LGHDT; CDR2 reads YNNKEL (reference sequence). The junction had 9 bases not matched to a gene; V was cut back by 3 bases and J by 0 bases. The CDR3 loop reads CASSQAHRGILNTEAFF. CDR3 coding DNA: TGTGCCAGCAGCCAGGCTCACAGGGGGATACTGAACACTGAAGCTTTCTTT.

The chain couples TRBV6-5 to TRBJ1-2, with D perhaps TRBD1 (5 bases). Trimming took 7 bases from V and 4 from J, leaving 13 bases between them. Germline V lookup: CDR1 MNHEY, CDR2 SVGAGI. This CDR3 is 13 amino acids long. The CDR3 loop is CASTLGGGYGYTF. The CDR3 nucleotides read TGTGCCAGCACCCTGGGGGGGGGCTATGGCTACACCTTC.

V usage is TRBV3-1 (or the pseudogene TRBV3-2) and J usage is TRBJ1-2; unclear D gene. CDR1 and CDR2 from the germline V gene are LGHDT and YNNKEL (reference sequence). CDR3 length equals 11 residues. The V end was cut by 3 bases, the J end by 8 bases, with 7 bases between. The CDR3 here is CASSHPGGYTF. The DNA for the CDR3 is TGTGCCAGCAGCCACCCCGGGGGCTACACCTTC.

CDR3 region: CASSPPGLAGGSYNEQFF. The CDR3 nucleotides are TGTGCCAGCTCACCACCGGGACTAGCGGGAGGGTCCTACAATGAGCAGTTCTTC. J is TRBJ2-1 and V is TRBV18, with TRBD2 identical over 16 bases. CDR3 size: 18 residues. The junction had 0 bases not matched to a gene; V was cut back by 0 bases and J by 1 base. Germline-derived CDR1 and CDR2 are KGHSH and LQKENI. Drawing the rest from reference TRBV18 and TRBJ2-1, the complete variable domain is NAGVMQNPRHLVRRRGQEARLRCSPMKGHSHVYWYRQLPEEGLKFMVYLQKENIIDESGMPKERFSAEFPKEGPSILRIQQVVRGDSAAYFCASSPPGLAGGSYNEQFFGPGTRLTVL.

The chain employs TRBV5-1 and TRBJ1-6; a possible D gene is TRBD1 (5 bases). The germline V gene encodes CDR1 SGHRS and CDR2 YFSETQ. The CDR3 sequence is 18 residues long. V dropped 4 bases and J dropped 0 bases, with 17 bases sitting between them. As DNA, the CDR3 is TGCGCCAGCAGCCCGGATATGGGGGGAAGCTCCTATAATTCACCCCTCCACTTT. This gives the protein CASSPDMGGSSYNSPLHF.

The CDR3 loop is CASGQDGDQPQHF. In DNA form, the CDR3 reads TGTGCCAGCGGCCAGGACGGCGATCAGCCCCAGCATTTT. The V gene is TRBV2, the J gene TRBJ1-5; D gene unclear. The CDR3 covers 13 residues. CDR1 SNHLY and CDR2 FYNNEI come from the germline V gene. Trimming removed 8 bases at V and 5 bases at J, with 13 bases between.

The J gene is TRBJ2-6, the V gene TRBV11-3, with TRBD1 matching 9 bases. The CDR3 is made up of 18 amino acids. V lost 0 bases and J lost 6; bases outside the gene matches: 9. The germline V gene encodes CDR1 SGHNT and CDR2 YENEEA. The CDR3 reads CASSLDQGGTGKANVLTF. CDR3 in DNA: TGTGCCAGCAGCTTAGATCAGGGGGGGACAGGGAAGGCCAACGTCCTGACTTTC.

This chain links TRBV9 with TRBJ1-1; 7 bases are a match to TRBD1. Germline V gene lookup returns CDR1 SGDLS and CDR2 YYNGEE. The CDR3 has 14 amino acids. Trimming removed 3 bases from V and 2 bases from J; junction bases left unmatched: 4. As DNA, the CDR3 is TGTGCCAGCAGCGCCGGGACAGTAAACACTGAAGCTTTCTTT. As protein: CASSAGTVNTEAFF.

The CDR3 bases are TGTGCCAGCAGCCAAGGCGCCAGCTCTGGGGCCAACGTCCTGACTTTC. Protein: CASSQGASSGANVLTF. The rearrangement links TRBV3-1 (or the pseudogene TRBV3-2) to TRBJ2-6; D ambiguous. The CDR3 runs 16 residues. V gave up 1 base and J gave up 0 bases, with 7 bases separating them. CDR1 and CDR2 (germline): LGHDT, YNNKEL (reference sequence).

The chain employs TRBV6-1 and TRBJ1-5; weak D call: TRBD1 (6 bases). Germline CDR1 and CDR2: MNHNS and SASEGT. This CDR3 region has 16 residues. The germline V and J ends were trimmed by 2 bases and 3 bases, with 14 bases remaining between them. The CDR3 spells CASSEFWRDNNQPQHF. The CDR3 DNA reads TGTGCCAGCAGTGAATTTTGGAGGGACAACAATCAGCCCCAGCATTTT.

The chain employs TRBV11-2 and TRBJ2-7; D unresolved. The CDR3 has 13 residues. The V and J ends lost 1 base and 3 bases respectively, with 7 bases between them. From germline, CDR1 is SGHAT and CDR2 FQNNGV. In nucleotides, the CDR3 is TGTGCCAGCAGCTTAGTAGGCGGCTACGAGCAGTACTTC. Translated, it gives CASSLVGGYEQYF.

This clone was seen a single time. V and J are TRBV27 and TRBJ1-1; tentatively, D is TRBD1 (6 bases). Germline loops: CDR1 MNHEY, CDR2 SMNVEV (reference sequence). The V end was cut by 3 bases, the J end by 5 bases, with 10 bases between. This CDR3 comprises 13 residues. CDR3 region: CASSFKGETEAFF. CDR3 DNA sequence: TGTGCCAGCAGTTTTAAGGGGGAGACTGAAGCTTTCTTT.

This clone was seen more than once but under ten times. V and J are TRBV19 and TRBJ2-7; 9 bases map to TRBD2. The germline gives CDR1 LNHDA, CDR2 SQIVND (reference sequence). V lost 4 bases to trimming and J lost 6 bases; unmatched junction nucleotides: 1. The CDR3 is 12 residues long. CDR3 in amino acids: CASSTTSGEQYV. DNA for the CDR3: TGTGCCAGTAGTACGACTAGCGGCGAGCAGTACGTC.